This T cell receptor (beta chain) was profiled in a study of Tregs in tolerant kidney transplant recipients. Study-level results: Validation in larger populations is needed because few patients were studied. This study did not directly address biological reproducibility. Tregs expanded with activated donor B cells seemed most donor-specific.

The data were produced by immunoSEQ multiplex PCR, yet TCRdb's version contains in-frame clones alone and is incomplete. The table includes about 240,000 clones, around 82% detected once. Germline loops: CDR1 SGHAT, CDR2 FQNNGV. This CDR3 has 14 amino acids. With V trimmed by 5 bases and J by 7 bases, 4 bases remained unmatched. Remarks on this clone: Its antigen is unknown.

Sequencing used CD4+ T cells from blood. The clonotype comes from a human donor in good health. The chain carries TRBV11-2 and TRBJ2-1; 11 positions agree with TRBD2. For the CDR3, the DNA is TGTGCCAGCAGCAAGGGACTAGCGGAAAATGAGCAGTTCTTC. It encodes CASSKGLAENEQFF.